This T cell receptor beta chain was recorded in a study of T-cell reconstitution after alpha-beta-depleted transplantation in children. Concerning this clonotype itself: Its matching antigen is unknown. A much larger clone differs by one base, so this may be a read error.

Germline V gene lookup returns CDR1 MNHEY and CDR2 SMNVEV (reference sequence). V lost 6 bases to trimming and J lost 3 bases, with 12 bases between them. CDR3 length: 13 residues. Study-level points and caveats: The origin of alpha-beta T cells about two months after transplant was reportedly several hundred expanded graft clones. Some patients showed high day-60 TCRbeta diversity, which derived from surviving recipient T cells and thymic progenitors. One year post-transplant, T-cell counts and diversity were largely derived from T cells produced anew.

As it was prepared, the TCRbeta library received unique molecular identifiers. TCRdb reprocessed the PCR reads with MiXCR, giving one entry per CDR3 protein. This sample has 90,000 to 130,000 distinct CDR3 sequences, with approximately 6.6% found just once. This TCR was sampled from a male patient between 2 and 9 years old who had a stem cell transplant for acute lymphoblastic leukemia, so the T cells may come from the graft donor. This sequence joins TRBV27 and TRBJ2-7; D perhaps matches TRBD2 (6 bases). Sequencing was performed on PBMCs, mostly from graft donor cells, taken 360 days after TCRalphabeta/CD19-depleted stem cell transplant. The CDR3 is CASRFAGNYEQYF. In nucleotides, the CDR3 is TGTGCCAGCAGATTCGCGGGAAACTACGAGCAGTACTTC.